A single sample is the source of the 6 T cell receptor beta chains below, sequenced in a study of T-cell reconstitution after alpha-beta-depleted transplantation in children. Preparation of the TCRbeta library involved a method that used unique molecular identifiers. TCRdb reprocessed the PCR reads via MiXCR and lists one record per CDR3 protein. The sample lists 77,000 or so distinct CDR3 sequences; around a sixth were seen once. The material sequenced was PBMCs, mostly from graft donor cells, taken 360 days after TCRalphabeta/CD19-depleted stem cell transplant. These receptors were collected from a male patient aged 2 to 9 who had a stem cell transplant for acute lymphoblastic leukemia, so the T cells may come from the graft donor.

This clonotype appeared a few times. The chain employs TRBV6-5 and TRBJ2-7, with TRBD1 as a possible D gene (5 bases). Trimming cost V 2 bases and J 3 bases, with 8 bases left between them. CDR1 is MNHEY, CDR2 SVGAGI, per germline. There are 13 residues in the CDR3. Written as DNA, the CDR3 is TGTGCCAGCAGTTACGACAGATTCTACGAGCAGTACTTC. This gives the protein CASSYDRFYEQYF.

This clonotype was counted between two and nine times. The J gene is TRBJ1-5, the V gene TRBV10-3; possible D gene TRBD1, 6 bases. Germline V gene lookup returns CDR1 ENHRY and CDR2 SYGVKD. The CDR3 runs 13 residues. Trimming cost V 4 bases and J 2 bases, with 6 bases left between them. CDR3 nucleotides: TGTGCCATCAGTGGACAGGGCAATCAGCCCCAGCATTTT. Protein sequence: CAISGQGNQPQHF.

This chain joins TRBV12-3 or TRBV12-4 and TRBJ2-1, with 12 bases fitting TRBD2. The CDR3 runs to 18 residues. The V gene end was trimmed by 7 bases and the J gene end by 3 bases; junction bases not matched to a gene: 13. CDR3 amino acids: CASTRTLRTSGNYNEQFF. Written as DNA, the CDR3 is TGTGCCAGCACCCGGACCCTCCGGACTAGCGGGAACTACAATGAGCAGTTCTTC.

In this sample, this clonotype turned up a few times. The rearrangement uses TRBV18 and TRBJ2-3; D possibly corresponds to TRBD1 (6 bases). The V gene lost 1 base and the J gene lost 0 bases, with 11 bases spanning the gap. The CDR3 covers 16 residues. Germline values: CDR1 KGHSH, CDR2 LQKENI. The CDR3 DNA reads TGTGCCAGCTCACCACTTCCCAGGGGTAGCACAGATACGCAGTATTTT. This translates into CASSPLPRGSTDTQYF.

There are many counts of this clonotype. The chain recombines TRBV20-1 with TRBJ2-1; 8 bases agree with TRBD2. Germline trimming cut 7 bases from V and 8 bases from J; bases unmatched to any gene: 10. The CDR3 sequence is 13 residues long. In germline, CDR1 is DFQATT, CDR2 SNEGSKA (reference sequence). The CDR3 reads CSVTAGAGDEQFF. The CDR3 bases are TGCAGTGTTACAGCGGGAGCAGGGGATGAGCAGTTCTTC.

CDR3 region: CASSRLRRAINTEAFF. Here the CDR3 DNA reads TGTGCCAGCAGCCGACTCCGCAGGGCGATAAACACTGAAGCTTTCTTT. The rearrangement links TRBV13 to TRBJ1-1, with a tentative D call TRBD1 (5 bases). Trimming pared 5 bases from V and 2 bases from J, leaving 18 bases between. Germline CDR1 reads PRHDT; CDR2 reads FYEKMQ (reference sequence). The CDR3 extends over 16 amino acids.